Following are 12 T cell receptor beta chains from one sample sequenced in a study of T-cell reconstitution after alpha-beta-depleted transplantation in children. Unique molecular identifiers were used to barcode this TCRbeta library. TCRdb passed the PCR reads through MiXCR, listing each CDR3 protein once. The sample has hundreds of thousands of distinct CDR3 sequences, around a sixth seen once; the top ten hold roughly two fifths. The source was PBMCs, mostly from graft donor cells, collected 360 days after TCRalphabeta/CD19-depleted stem cell transplant. The receptors were gathered from a male patient aged 2-15 years who had a stem cell transplant for acute lymphoblastic leukemia, so the T cells may come from the graft donor.

Written as DNA, the CDR3 is TGCAGTGCTACCCCCGGGAGGCTCTACGAGCAGTACTTC. This translates into CSATPGRLYEQYF. The chain has TRBV20-1 and TRBJ2-7, with 7 bases matching TRBD2. Germline loops: CDR1 DFQATT, CDR2 SNEGSKA (reference sequence). V trimming: 4 bases; J trimming: 3 bases; junction bases outside the gene matches: 6. This CDR3 spans 13 amino acids.

This clonotype was seen at least ten times. The rearrangement joins TRBV12-3 or TRBV12-4 to TRBJ1-1, with D maybe TRBD1 (5 bases). V was pared by 5 bases and J by 0 bases, with 10 bases between. The length of the CDR3 is 14 residues. CDR3 in amino acids: CASSPQVMNTEAFF. CDR3 coding DNA: TGTGCCAGCAGTCCACAGGTCATGAACACTGAAGCTTTCTTT.

This clonotype has only a few counts. The J gene is TRBJ2-4, the V gene TRBV20-1, with D maybe TRBD2 (5 bases). This CDR3 is built from 13 residues. Deletions cut 6 bases from V and 0 bases from J, with 9 bases between. Per the germline V gene, CDR1 is DFQATT and CDR2 is SNEGSKA (reference sequence). The CDR3 DNA reads as TGCAGTGCCCCGGGATTAGCCAAAAACATTCAGTACTTC. This codes for CSAPGLAKNIQYF.

The chain is built from TRBV11-3 and TRBJ1-1; D not certain. V lost 3 bases to trimming and J lost 4 bases, with 18 bases between them. Germline CDR1 is SGHNT and CDR2 is YENEEA. There are 16 residues in the CDR3. The CDR3 is CASSLSWEHHSTEAFF. DNA for the CDR3: TGTGCCAGCAGCTTGTCCTGGGAACACCATTCCACTGAAGCTTTCTTT.

This rearrangement joins TRBV6-1 to TRBJ2-5, with D unclear. The germline gives CDR1 MNHNS, CDR2 SASEGT. V was clipped by 6 bases and J by 2 bases, with 16 bases between them. CDR3 length equals 15 residues. The CDR3, as DNA: TGTGCCAGCAGCTTCGATGTCAGGACGCAAGAGACCCAGTACTTC. It translates to CASSFDVRTQETQYF.

The table lists this clonotype with many counts. This chain connects TRBV20-1 to TRBJ1-1; D is perhaps TRBD1 (5 bases). V was pared by 1 base and J by 4 bases, with 13 bases between. Germline-derived CDR1 and CDR2 are DFQATT and SNEGSKA (reference sequence). CDR3 length equals 14 residues. The CDR3 nucleotides read TGCAGTGCTAGAGCCTACAGGATCAGCACTGAAGCTTTCTTT. Protein product: CSARAYRISTEAFF.

With regard to this clonotype: At one of its ends the junction is not consistent with the germline gene, which may arise from a read error. The genes are TRBV5-6 and TRBJ2-7, with D unclear. CDR3 length equals 16 residues. The germline gives CDR1 SGHDT, CDR2 YYEEEE. CDR3 protein: CGSSLAEGGWVYEQYF. The CDR3 nucleotides read TGTGGCAGCAGCTTGGCCGAAGGTGGGTGGGTCTACGAGCAGTACTTC. The full variable domain, completed using reference TRBV5-6 and TRBJ2-7, is DAGVTQSPTHLIKTRGQQVTLRCSPKSGHDTVSWYQQALGQGPQFIFQYYEEEERQRGNFPDRFSGHQFPNYSSELNVNALLLGDSALYLCGSSLAEGGWVYEQYFGPGTRLTVT.

The table lists this clonotype with a few counts. The CDR3 nucleotides read TGTGCCAGCACCCTACTACGGACAGGGGGAAAGAACACTGAAGCTTTCTTT. Its protein product is CASTLLRTGGKNTEAFF. The chain combines TRBV6-2 or TRBV6-3 with TRBJ1-1; 10 nucleotides line up with TRBD1. With V trimmed by 7 bases and J by 1 base, 12 bases remained unmatched. The length of the CDR3 is 17 residues. CDR1 is MNHEY, CDR2 SVGEGT, per germline.

Only a few counts were recorded for this clonotype. The chain has TRBV5-5 and TRBJ2-3; D remains ambiguous. Germline loops: CDR1 SGHKS, CDR2 YYEKEE (reference sequence). This CDR3 region has 13 residues. V lost 1 base, J lost 4 bases, and 7 bases lay in between. CDR3 region: CASSLQIADTQYF. CDR3 coding DNA: TGTGCCAGCAGCTTGCAGATCGCAGATACGCAGTATTTT. Full variable domain (outside the CDR3, taken from reference TRBV5-5 and TRBJ2-3): DAGVTQSPTHLIKTRGQQVTLRCSPISGHKSVSWYQQVLGQGPQFIFQYYEKEERGRGNFPDRFSARQFPNYSSELNVNALLLGDSALYLCASSLQIADTQYFGPGTRLTVL.

This clonotype was found once. The chain recombines TRBV5-5 with TRBJ1-4, with TRBD1 matching 9 bases. J lost 13 bases, V lost 2 bases, and 15 bases had no gene match. Germline values: CDR1 SGHKS, CDR2 YYEKEE (reference sequence). The CDR3 has 16 amino acids. In DNA, the CDR3 is TGTGCCAGCAGCTTTACCGCCGGGACAGGGAGCCTAGGACTGTTTTTT. Translated, it gives CASSFTAGTGSLGLFF.

The rearrangement joins TRBV7-9 to TRBJ2-7; 7 bases align to TRBD1. V trimming: 6 bases; J trimming: 7 bases; junction bases outside the gene matches: 12. The germline CDR1 and CDR2 sequences are SEHNR and FQNEAQ (reference sequence). This CDR3 has 14 residues. The CDR3 sequence is CASSPNRDRGEQYF. CDR3 coding DNA: TGTGCCAGCAGTCCCAACCGGGACAGAGGGGAGCAGTACTTC. The variable domain in full, with the rest retrieved from reference TRBV7-9 and TRBJ2-7, is DTGVSQNPRHKITKRGQNVTFRCDPISEHNRLYWYRQTLGQGPEFLTYFQNEAQLEKSRLLSDRFSAERPKGSFSTLEIQRTEQGDSAMYLCASSPNRDRGEQYFGPGTRLTVT.

This clonotype was counted between two and nine times. The rearrangement uses TRBV6-2 or TRBV6-3 and TRBJ1-1; D call uncertain. The germline gives CDR1 MNHEY, CDR2 SVGEGT. V dropped 2 bases and J dropped 11 bases, with 12 bases sitting between them. This CDR3 has 12 residues. CDR3 sequence reads: CASSYGRGKAFF. CDR3 nucleotides: TGTGCCAGCAGTTACGGGCGGGGAAAGGCTTTCTTT.